These 18 T cell receptor beta chains were sequenced from one sample in a study of PD-L1 blockade in urothelial cancer. As for time point: peripheral blood 6 weeks after treatment start. Method: immunoSEQ multiplex PCR; TCRdb's copy keeps in-frame clones and lacks some. The data show roughly 100,000 clones, around 78% seen once. Sample: PBMCs, taken around atezolizumab (anti-PD-L1) treatment. These receptors came from a man between 70 and 80 years old with urothelial cancer.

The rearrangement joins TRBV7-9 to TRBJ1-4, with 9 bases matching TRBD1. J lost 7 bases, V lost 2 bases, and 5 bases had no gene match. Germline V CDR1 and CDR2: SEHNR, FQNEAQ (reference sequence). CDR3 length equals 15 residues. The CDR3 region is CASSLSDRGGEKLFF. The DNA of the CDR3 is TGTGCCAGCAGCTTATCGGACAGGGGAGGTGAAAAACTGTTTTTT. The full variable domain, rest sourced from reference TRBV7-9 and TRBJ1-4, is DTGVSQNPRHKITKRGQNVTFRCDPISEHNRLYWYRQTLGQGPEFLTYFQNEAQLEKSRLLSDRFSAERPKGSFSTLEIQRTEQGDSAMYLCASSLSDRGGEKLFFGSGTQLSVL.

The chain combines TRBV5-4 with TRBJ1-4; 11 nucleotides match TRBD1. Germline CDR1 SGHNT, CDR2 YYREEE (reference sequence). Trimming took 0 bases from V and 8 from J; bases not matched to a gene: 18. This CDR3 contains 20 residues. The CDR3 DNA sequence: TGTGCCAGCAGCTTGGCCCTCGGGACAGGGGGGCAATCGGGGTCGGAAAAACTGTTTTTT. It encodes CASSLALGTGGQSGSEKLFF.

This chain joins TRBV5-1 and TRBJ2-7, with 7 nucleotides matching TRBD1. This CDR3 comprises 15 residues. V lost 0 bases and J lost 2; bases outside the gene matches: 5. The germline CDR1 and CDR2 sequences are SGHRS and YFSETQ. The CDR3 protein is CASSLVPGGAYEQYF. The CDR3 DNA reads as TGCGCCAGCAGCTTGGTCCCAGGGGGTGCCTACGAGCAGTACTTC.

The chain has TRBV2 and TRBJ1-5; 7 bases agree with TRBD1. CDR1 is SNHLY, CDR2 FYNNEI, per germline. The J segment lost 1 base and the V segment lost 7 bases, leaving 7 bases of the junction unmatched. This CDR3 region has 15 residues. CDR3 coding DNA: TGTGCCAGCAAAGGGATGACAGGGAGCAATCAGCCCCAGCATTTT. It specifies CASKGMTGSNQPQHF.

This clone occurred a few times. The chain uses TRBV5-1 and TRBJ2-2, with a possible D match to TRBD2 (5 bases). The CDR3 has 13 residues. Germline CDR1 reads SGHRS; CDR2 reads YFSETQ. The germline V and J ends were trimmed by 1 base and 7 bases, with 8 bases remaining between them. In DNA, the CDR3 is TGCGCCAGCAGCTTGTTTGGAGGCGGGGAGCTGTTTTTT. This sequence encodes CASSLFGGGELFF.

This rearrangement joins TRBV5-1 to TRBJ2-1; 7 bases map to TRBD2. J lost 2 bases, V lost 4 bases, and 6 bases had no gene match. CDR1 and CDR2 from the germline V gene are SGHRS and YFSETQ. The CDR3 is 15 amino acids. CDR3 amino acids: CASSPGGGAYNEQFF. The CDR3 DNA is TGCGCCAGCAGCCCTGGGGGAGGGGCCTACAATGAGCAGTTCTTC.

The chain joins TRBV7-9 to TRBJ2-1, with 7 nucleotides matching TRBD1. The CDR3 spans 15 residues. Germline V CDR1 and CDR2: SEHNR, FQNEAQ (reference sequence). The ends lost 3 bases at V and 7 bases at J; junction bases unmatched: 9. CDR3 protein: CASSLETGAKNEQFF. The CDR3 nucleotides read TGTGCCAGCAGCTTGGAAACAGGGGCCAAAAATGAGCAGTTCTTC.

The V gene is TRBV19, the J gene TRBJ1-1; TRBD1 agrees at 7 bases. Trimming took 4 bases from V and 1 from J; bases not matched to a gene: 3. The CDR3 runs to 14 residues. The germline CDR1 and CDR2 sequences are LNHDA and SQIVND (reference sequence). The CDR3 sequence: CASSTGTENTEAFF. CDR3 DNA sequence: TGTGCCAGTAGTACCGGGACAGAGAACACTGAAGCTTTCTTT.

The gene calls are TRBV19 and TRBJ2-1, with 9 bases lining up with TRBD2. Germline CDR1 LNHDA, CDR2 SQIVND (reference sequence). Germline trimming cut 2 bases from V and 8 bases from J; bases unmatched to any gene: 10. The CDR3 runs 16 residues. For the CDR3, the DNA is TGTGCCAGTAGTATAACAGGGAGCGGGGGGCGGGATGAGCAGTTCTTC. Protein product: CASSITGSGGRDEQFF.

V is TRBV6-1 and J is TRBJ2-1; D not certain. In germline, CDR1 is MNHNS, CDR2 SASEGT. V gave up 0 bases and J gave up 9 bases, with 9 bases separating them. CDR3 length: 13 amino acids. The CDR3 here is CASSEASDSEQFF. The CDR3 nucleotides are TGTGCCAGCAGTGAAGCGTCAGACTCTGAGCAGTTCTTC.

The rearrangement links TRBV2 to TRBJ1-2; the D gene is possibly TRBD1 (5 bases). Per germline, CDR1 SNHLY and CDR2 FYNNEI. There are 16 residues in the CDR3. V lost 0 bases, J lost 4 bases, and 15 bases lay in between. CDR3 nucleotides: TGTGCCAGCAGTGAAGCGCGCGGGGGAGGGAGCTATGGCTACACCTTC. This codes for CASSEARGGGSYGYTF.

The chain employs TRBV29-1 and TRBJ1-1, with TRBD1 matching 9 bases. The CDR3 consists of 13 residues. CDR1 is SQVTM, CDR2 ANQGSEA, per germline. J lost 3 bases, V lost 6 bases, and 5 bases had no gene match. The CDR3 loop reads CSVSGTGHTEAFF. DNA for the CDR3: TGCAGCGTCTCCGGGACAGGGCACACTGAAGCTTTCTTT.

The rearrangement joins TRBV7-2 to TRBJ2-3; maybe TRBD2 (5 bases). This CDR3 spans 13 amino acids. Trimming pared 5 bases from V and 6 bases from J, leaving 12 bases between. Germline V gene sequence: CDR1 SGHTA, CDR2 FQGNSA. The CDR3 spells CASSAQRGDTQYF. In nucleotides, the CDR3 is TGTGCCAGCAGCGCGCAGAGAGGGGATACGCAGTATTTT.

The chain combines TRBV5-1 with TRBJ2-5; tentative D call: TRBD2 (5 bases). The CDR3 consists of 14 residues. V gave up 4 bases and J gave up 5 bases, with 15 bases separating them. The germline V gene has CDR1 SGHRS and CDR2 YFSETQ. CDR3 bases: TGCGCCAGCAGCGCGGGTCCACAAGAGGAGACCCAGTACTTC. This sequence encodes CASSAGPQEETQYF.

The CDR3 protein is CASSVLIAGGNNEQFF. As DNA, the CDR3 is TGTGCCAGCAGCGTCCTCATAGCGGGGGGGAACAATGAGCAGTTCTTC. The gene calls are TRBV11-2 and TRBJ2-1; 11 nucleotides line up with TRBD2. The germline gives CDR1 SGHAT, CDR2 FQNNGV. The CDR3 sequence is 16 residues long. Trimming took 5 bases from V and 5 from J; bases not matched to a gene: 8. Complete variable domain (other parts from reference TRBV11-2 and TRBJ2-1): EAGVAQSPRYKIIEKRQSVAFWCNPISGHATLYWYQQILGQGPKLLIQFQNNGVVDDSQLPKDRFSAERLKGVDSTLKIQPAKLEDSAVYLCASSVLIAGGNNEQFFGPGTRLTVL.

The chain couples TRBV29-1 to TRBJ1-1; no reliable D call. CDR1 is SQVTM and CDR2 is ANQGSEA in the germline V gene. Trimming left V 4 bases short and J 0 bases short, with 6 bases between. The CDR3 contains 12 residues. This chain's CDR3 is CSVVSLNTEAFF. In DNA, the CDR3 is TGCAGCGTTGTATCTCTGAACACTGAAGCTTTCTTT. Full variable domain (rest looked up from reference TRBV29-1 and TRBJ1-1): SAVISQKPSRDICQRGTSLTIQCQVDSQVTMMFWYRQQPGQSLTLIATANQGSEATYESGFVIDKFPISRPNLTFSTLTVSNMSPEDSSIYLCSVVSLNTEAFFGQGTRLTVV.

This chain connects TRBV11-2 to TRBJ2-6; possible D gene TRBD2, 5 bases. Germline CDR1 and CDR2: SGHAT and FQNNGV. This CDR3 spans 16 amino acids. V gave up 4 bases and J gave up 0 bases, with 10 bases separating them. The CDR3: CASSSLGSSGANVLTF. The DNA of the CDR3 is TGTGCCAGCAGCTCCCTAGGGAGCTCTGGGGCCAACGTCCTGACTTTC.

Concerning this clone itself: The germline gene is not matched at one end of the junction; a read error may be the cause. The V gene is TRBV7-7, the J gene TRBJ2-5; 10 bases fit TRBD2. This CDR3 contains 14 residues. Germline CDR1 reads SSHAT; CDR2 reads FNYEAQ (reference sequence). This CDR3 reads CASSPRTSGETQYF. The CDR3 region has the DNA TGTGCTAGCAGCCCACGGACTAGCGGAGAGACCCAGTACTTC.